This T cell receptor (beta chain) was recovered during a study of shared clonotypes between healthy human individuals. General study results and limits: Across subsets, estimated richness was generally greater for naive than for memory populations.

Replicate PCRs from sorted subsets contained roughly 200 ng DNA, which is around 29,000 T cell genomes. Produced via immunoSEQ multiplex PCR; TCRdb's table is partial and in-frame only. The table records 2 million to 2.5 million clones, 85% to 95% of them present only once. Only Caucasian adults living in Nashville, Tennessee made up the donor group. Comment on this clone: Its antigen remains unidentified.

The CDR3 is made up of 18 amino acids. V trimming: 1 base; J trimming: 0 bases; junction bases outside the gene matches: 6. Germline assignment: CDR1 SSHAT and CDR2 FNYEAQ (reference sequence). Material for sequencing was naive CD4+ T cells from PBMCs. Subset reported: CD45RA+ positively selected. This TCR derives from a man younger than 30 in good health. Some clones in this sample may be carry-over from other donors' samples. This rearrangement joins TRBV7-7 to TRBJ2-1; 10 nucleotides agree with TRBD2. CDR3 nucleotides: TGTGCCAGCAGCTTAGAACTAGCGGGGATGAGCTCCTACAATGAGCAGTTCTTC. As protein: CASSLELAGMSSYNEQFF.